This entry is about one T cell receptor (beta chain). A junction boundary mismatches the germline segment, possibly from a read error. This record comes from a study of T cells in Graves' hyperthyroidism and ophthalmopathy. The CDR3 covers 13 residues. Germline V CDR1 and CDR2: SGHAT, FQDESV (reference sequence). RNA transcripts gave rise to amplified TCR beta CDR3 regions. A set of HTBI primers served as the primers for a first-round RT-PCR of the TCR CDR3. MiXCR, applied by TCRdb to the multiplex PCR reads, yields one record per CDR3 protein. The sample includes 50,000 to 60,000 distinct CDR3 sequences, around 48% of them seen just once.

Sequencing input: blood. The chain carries TRBV11-1 and TRBJ1-1, with TRBD1 identical over 7 bases. The clonotype was recovered from a woman between 50 and 59 years old with Graves' ophthalmopathy. CDR3 nucleotides: TGTTCCAGCTCGACAGGGACGAACACTGAAGCTTTCTTT. Protein product: CSSSTGTNTEAFF.